The text below deals with one TCR beta chain. Germline loops: CDR1 GTSNPN, CDR2 SVGIG (reference sequence). The V and J ends lost 1 base and 8 bases respectively, with 11 bases between them. The CDR3 has 12 residues. The data were produced by immunoSEQ multiplex PCR, yet TCRdb's version contains in-frame clones alone and is incomplete. Here the sample spans about 80,000 clones, about 85% being singletons. The data were obtained in a study of PD-L1 blockade in urothelial cancer. The chain combines TRBV30 with TRBJ1-2, with a possible D match to TRBD1 (5 bases). This receptor was identified in a woman between 65 and 79 years old with urothelial cancer. The sample here was PBMCs, taken around atezolizumab (anti-PD-L1) treatment. CDR3 in amino acids: CAWSAGFSGYTF. The CDR3 nucleotides read TGTGCCTGGAGTGCAGGGTTTTCGGGCTACACCTTC.